Below, one TCR beta chain is given with its context. Its antigen is as yet unknown. In germline, CDR1 is SGHTA, CDR2 FQGNSA. This CDR3 contains 11 residues. Unmatched junction bases numbered 5, after V lost 11 bases and J lost 5 bases. Time point meaning: after dendritic cell vaccination, including at tumor progression/relapse. The data originate from a study of glioma-infiltrating T cells after dendritic cell vaccination. For the study at large: Autologous tumor lysate-pulsed dendritic cell vaccination was given between the early 2000s and the early 2010s. Whole-study findings and limits: Higher pretreatment TIL content predicted longer progression-free time and survival.

Primers: 60 V beta forward and 13 J beta reverse. The method was immunoSEQ multiplex PCR; TCRdb's version includes in-frame clones alone and lacks a portion of them. The sample yields 70,000 to 95,000 clones, over 75% seen once. The chain joins TRBV7-2 to TRBJ2-5, with 7 nucleotides matching TRBD2. Material: blood, obtained after dendritic cell vaccination. The origin of this receptor is a human donor with glioblastoma. CDR3 nucleotides: TGTGCCTCCGGGAGGTCGGAGACCCAGTACTTC. Translating gives CASGRSETQYF. Combining the CDR3 with reference TRBV7-2 and TRBJ2-5 gives the whole variable domain GAGVSQSPSNKVTEKGKDVELRCDPISGHTALYWYRQSLGQGLEFLIYFQGNSAPDKSGLPSDRFSAERTGGSVSTLTIQRTQQEDSAVYLCASGRSETQYFGPGTRLLVL.